Below, one T cell receptor beta chain is given with its context. What it binds is unknown. The data originate from a study of human T cells and chemical hapten exposure. General study findings and limits: No change in TCRs above 1 in 1000 frequency was produced by DPC sensitization.

Germline lookup yields CDR1 DFQATT and CDR2 SNEGSKA (reference sequence). V lost 0 bases and J lost 0; bases outside the gene matches: 9. CDR3 size: 18 residues. Described time point: patch test 2, 6 weeks after DPC sensitization. As for treatment: therapeutic diphenylcyclopropenone sensitization with weekly scalp DPC. Blood was collected ahead of every patch test applied. What the library attached to individual cDNA molecules were unique molecular identifiers. As processed by the authors: Sample TCR totals centred on a median of 95,638, ranging about 20,000 to 750,000. Using its own MiXCR run on the RACE reads, TCRdb lists one record per CDR3 protein. TCRdb's processing, not the authors' own work, is the source of the V and J calls. The repertoire holds roughly 92,000 distinct CDR3 sequences, with 10% to 12% as singletons.

Sequences were derived from whole blood, sampled in connection with sensitization to the hapten diphenylcyclopropenone (DPC). The TCR originated in a woman aged 40 to 50 with alopecia areata. Some clones in this sample may be carry-over from other donors' samples. The J gene is TRBJ2-1, the V gene TRBV20-1; 9 nucleotides align to TRBD2. The CDR3 bases are TGCAGTGCTAGAGACTTAGCGGGAGTGGGGGGCTCCTACAATGAGCAGTTCTTC. Translating it yields CSARDLAGVGGSYNEQFF.